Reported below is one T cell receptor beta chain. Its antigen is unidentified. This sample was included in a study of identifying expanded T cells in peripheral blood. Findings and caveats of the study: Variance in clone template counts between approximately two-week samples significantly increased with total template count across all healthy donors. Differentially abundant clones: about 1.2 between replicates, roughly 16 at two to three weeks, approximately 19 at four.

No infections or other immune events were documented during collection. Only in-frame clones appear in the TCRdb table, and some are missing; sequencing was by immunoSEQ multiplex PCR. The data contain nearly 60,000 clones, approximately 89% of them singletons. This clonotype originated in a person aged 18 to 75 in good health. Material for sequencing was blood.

Here the CDR3 DNA reads TGTGCCAGCGCGCGTGGGGCGTTTAGCTCCTACGAGCAGTACTTC. As protein: CASARGAFSSYEQYF. J is TRBJ2-7 and V is TRBV5-4, with D possibly being TRBD1 (5 bases). V gave up 7 bases and J gave up 0 bases, with 17 bases separating them. The CDR3 has 15 residues. Per the germline V gene, CDR1 is SGHNT and CDR2 is YYREEE (reference sequence). The variable domain in full, completed from reference TRBV5-4 and TRBJ2-7, reads ETGVTQSPTHLIKTRGQQVTLRCSSQSGHNTVSWYQQALGQGPQFIFQYYREEENGRGNFPPRFSGLQFPNYSSELNVNALELDDSALYLCASARGAFSSYEQYFGPGTRLTVT.